What follows is one T cell receptor (beta chain) and its context. This CDR3 is also generated by other DNA sequences in the sample. This record belongs to a study of blood T cell repertoires in COVID-19. Study-wide background: COVID-19 samples collected from the United States, Italy and Spain covered acute and convalescent phases. T cells, B-cell-depleted T cells, or PBMCs provided the cDNA or gDNA that served as material.

Original handling: It was from reference gene primer amplification that nucleated cell counts were estimated. TCRdb's table, derived via immunoSEQ multiplex PCR, lists solely in-frame clones and lacks some. V and J calls and clone size are copied from that table; D and trimming were computed from the DNA. The sample shows a few hundred thousand clones, 70% to 90% of them seen only once. The sequence came from a woman aged 55-75 years with acute or convalescent COVID-19. The specimen sequenced was peripheral blood.

The chain's CDR3 is CASSTTGGNTEAFF. CDR3 DNA: TGCGCCAGCAGCACGACAGGGGGGAACACTGAAGCTTTCTTT. V usage is TRBV5-1 and J usage is TRBJ1-1; 9 bases match TRBD1. The ends lost 4 bases at V and 1 base at J; junction bases unmatched: 2. This CDR3 has 14 amino acids. Germline loops: CDR1 SGHRS, CDR2 YFSETQ.